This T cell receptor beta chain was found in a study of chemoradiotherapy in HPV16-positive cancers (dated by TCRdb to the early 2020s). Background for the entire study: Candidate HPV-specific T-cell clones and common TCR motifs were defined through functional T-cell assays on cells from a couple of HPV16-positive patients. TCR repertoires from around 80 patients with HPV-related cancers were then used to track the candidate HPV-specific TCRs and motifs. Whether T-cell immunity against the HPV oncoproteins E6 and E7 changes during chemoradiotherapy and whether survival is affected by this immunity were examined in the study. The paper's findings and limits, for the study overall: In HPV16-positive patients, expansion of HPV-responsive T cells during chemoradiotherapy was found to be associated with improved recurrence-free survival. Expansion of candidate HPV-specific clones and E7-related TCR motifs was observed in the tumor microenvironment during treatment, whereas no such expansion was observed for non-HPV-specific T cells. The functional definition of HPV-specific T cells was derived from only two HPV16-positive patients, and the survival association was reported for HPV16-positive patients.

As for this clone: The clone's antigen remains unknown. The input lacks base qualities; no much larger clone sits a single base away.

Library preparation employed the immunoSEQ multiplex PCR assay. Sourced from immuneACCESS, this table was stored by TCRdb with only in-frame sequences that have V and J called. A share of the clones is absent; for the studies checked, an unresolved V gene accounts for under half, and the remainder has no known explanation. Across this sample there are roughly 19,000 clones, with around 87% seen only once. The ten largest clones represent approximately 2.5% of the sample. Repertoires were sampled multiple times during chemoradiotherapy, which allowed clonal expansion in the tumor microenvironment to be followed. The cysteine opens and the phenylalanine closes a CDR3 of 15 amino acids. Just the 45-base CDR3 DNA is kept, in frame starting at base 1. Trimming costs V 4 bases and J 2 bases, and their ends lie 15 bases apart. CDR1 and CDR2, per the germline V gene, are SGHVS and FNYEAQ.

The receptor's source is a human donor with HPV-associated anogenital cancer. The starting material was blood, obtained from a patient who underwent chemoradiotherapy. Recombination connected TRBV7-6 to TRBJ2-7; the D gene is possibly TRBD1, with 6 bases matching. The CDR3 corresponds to CASSSDDRTTYEQYF. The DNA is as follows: TGTGCCAGCAGCTCAGACGACAGGACAACCTACGAGCAGTACTTC.